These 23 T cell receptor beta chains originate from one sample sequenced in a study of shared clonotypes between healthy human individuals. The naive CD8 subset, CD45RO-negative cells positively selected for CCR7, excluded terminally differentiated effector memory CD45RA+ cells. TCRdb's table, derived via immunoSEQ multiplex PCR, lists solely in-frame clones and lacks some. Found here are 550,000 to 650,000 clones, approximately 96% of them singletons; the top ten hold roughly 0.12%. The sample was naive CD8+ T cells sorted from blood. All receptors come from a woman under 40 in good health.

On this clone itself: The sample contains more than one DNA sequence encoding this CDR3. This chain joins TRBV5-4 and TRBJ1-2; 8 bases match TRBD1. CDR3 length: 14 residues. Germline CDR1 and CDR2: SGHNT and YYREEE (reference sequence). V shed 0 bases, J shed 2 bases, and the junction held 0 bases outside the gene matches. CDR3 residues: CASSLDRGNYGYTF. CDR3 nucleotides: TGTGCCAGCAGCTTGGACAGGGGGAACTATGGCTACACCTTC.

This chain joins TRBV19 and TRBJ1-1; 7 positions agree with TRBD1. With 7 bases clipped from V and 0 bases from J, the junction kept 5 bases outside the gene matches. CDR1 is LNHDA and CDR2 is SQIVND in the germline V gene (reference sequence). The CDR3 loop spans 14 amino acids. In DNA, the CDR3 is TGTGCCAGTACCGGGGACAGCTTGAACACTGAAGCTTTCTTT. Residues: CASTGDSLNTEAFF.

As DNA, the CDR3 is TGTGCCAGCAGCCTAGGGACAGGGGTCAGCGGTGAGACCCAGTACTTC. Its protein product is CASSLGTGVSGETQYF. This chain uses TRBV7-3 with TRBJ2-5, with 10 bases aligning to TRBD1. V shed 5 bases and J 5 bases; nucleotides not matched to a gene: 11. CDR1 SGHTA and CDR2 FQGTGA come from the germline V gene. This CDR3 spans 16 amino acids.

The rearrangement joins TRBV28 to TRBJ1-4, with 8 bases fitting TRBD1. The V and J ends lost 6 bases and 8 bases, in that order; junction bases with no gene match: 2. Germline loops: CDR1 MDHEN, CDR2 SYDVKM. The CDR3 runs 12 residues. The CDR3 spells CASRTGDEKLFF. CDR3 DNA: TGTGCCAGCAGGACAGGGGACGAAAAACTGTTTTTT.

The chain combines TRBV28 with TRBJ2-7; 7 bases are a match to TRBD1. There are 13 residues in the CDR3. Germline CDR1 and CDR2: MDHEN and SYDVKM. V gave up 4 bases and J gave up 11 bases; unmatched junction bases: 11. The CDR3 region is CASSSPSTGLKYF. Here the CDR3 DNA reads TGTGCCAGCAGTTCCCCCTCGACAGGGTTGAAGTACTTC.

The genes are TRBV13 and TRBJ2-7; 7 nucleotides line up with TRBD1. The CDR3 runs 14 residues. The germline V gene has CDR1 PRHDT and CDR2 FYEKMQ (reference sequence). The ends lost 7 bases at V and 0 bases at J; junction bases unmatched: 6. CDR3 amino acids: CASKGQVDSYEQYF. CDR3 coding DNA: TGTGCCAGCAAAGGACAGGTCGACTCCTACGAGCAGTACTTC.

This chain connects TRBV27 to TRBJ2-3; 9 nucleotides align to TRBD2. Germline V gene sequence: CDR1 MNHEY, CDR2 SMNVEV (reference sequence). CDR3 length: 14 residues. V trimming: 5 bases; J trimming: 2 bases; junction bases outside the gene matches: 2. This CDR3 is CASSRLADTDTQYF. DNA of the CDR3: TGTGCCAGCAGTAGACTAGCGGACACAGATACGCAGTATTTT.

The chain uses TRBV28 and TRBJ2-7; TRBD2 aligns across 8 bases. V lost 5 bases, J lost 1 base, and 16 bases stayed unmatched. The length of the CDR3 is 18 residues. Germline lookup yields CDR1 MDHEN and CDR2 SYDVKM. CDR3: CASSAAGFRLAGSYEQYF. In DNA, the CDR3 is TGTGCCAGCAGTGCCGCGGGTTTTCGGCTAGCGGGTTCCTACGAGCAGTACTTC.

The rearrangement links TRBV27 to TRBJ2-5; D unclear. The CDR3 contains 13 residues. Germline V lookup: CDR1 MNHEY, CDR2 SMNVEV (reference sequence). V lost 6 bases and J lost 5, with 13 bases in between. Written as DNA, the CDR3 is TGTGCCAGCAGCATCCCACTCTGGGAGACCCAGTACTTC. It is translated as CASSIPLWETQYF.

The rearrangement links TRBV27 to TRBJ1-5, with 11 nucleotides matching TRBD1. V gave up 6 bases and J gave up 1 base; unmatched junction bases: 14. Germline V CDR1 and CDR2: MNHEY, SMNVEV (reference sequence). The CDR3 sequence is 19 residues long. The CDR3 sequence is CASRTFPPGQGGSNQPQHF. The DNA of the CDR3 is TGTGCCAGCAGAACCTTCCCCCCGGGACAGGGGGGAAGCAATCAGCCCCAGCATTTT.

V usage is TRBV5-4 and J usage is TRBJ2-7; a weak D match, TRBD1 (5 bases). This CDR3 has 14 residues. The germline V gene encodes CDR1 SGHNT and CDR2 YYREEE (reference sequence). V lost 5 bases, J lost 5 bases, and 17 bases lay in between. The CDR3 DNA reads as TGTGCCAGCAGATCGCCAGGGAAATCCCACGAGCAGTACTTC. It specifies CASRSPGKSHEQYF. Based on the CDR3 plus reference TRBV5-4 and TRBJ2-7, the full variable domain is ETGVTQSPTHLIKTRGQQVTLRCSSQSGHNTVSWYQQALGQGPQFIFQYYREEENGRGNFPPRFSGLQFPNYSSELNVNALELDDSALYLCASRSPGKSHEQYFGPGTRLTVT.

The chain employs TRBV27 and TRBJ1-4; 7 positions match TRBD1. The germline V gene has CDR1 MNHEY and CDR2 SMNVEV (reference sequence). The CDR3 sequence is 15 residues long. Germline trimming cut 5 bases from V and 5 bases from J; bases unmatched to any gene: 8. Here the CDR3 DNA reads TGTGCCAGCAGTCGACCAGGACAGGAAAATGAAAAACTGTTTTTT. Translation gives CASSRPGQENEKLFF.

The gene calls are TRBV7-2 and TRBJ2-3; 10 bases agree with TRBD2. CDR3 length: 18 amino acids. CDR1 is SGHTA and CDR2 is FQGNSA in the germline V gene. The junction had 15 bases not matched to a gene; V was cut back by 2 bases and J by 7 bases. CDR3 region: CASSLLAGVRPGSNTQYF. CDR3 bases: TGTGCCAGCAGCTTACTAGCGGGAGTTCGCCCAGGATCGAATACGCAGTATTTT.

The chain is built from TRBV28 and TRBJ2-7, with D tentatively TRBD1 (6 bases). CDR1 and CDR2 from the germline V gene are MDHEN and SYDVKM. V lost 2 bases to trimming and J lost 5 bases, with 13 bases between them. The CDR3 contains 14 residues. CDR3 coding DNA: TGTGCCAGCAGTTTAGCGGCAGGGGCACACGAGCAGTACTTC. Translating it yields CASSLAAGAHEQYF. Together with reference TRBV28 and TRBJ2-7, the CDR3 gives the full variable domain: DVKVTQSSRYLVKRTGEKVFLECVQDMDHENMFWYRQDPGLGLRLIYFSYDVKMKEKGDIPEGYSVSREKKERFSLILESASTNQTSMYLCASSLAAGAHEQYFGPGTRLTVT.

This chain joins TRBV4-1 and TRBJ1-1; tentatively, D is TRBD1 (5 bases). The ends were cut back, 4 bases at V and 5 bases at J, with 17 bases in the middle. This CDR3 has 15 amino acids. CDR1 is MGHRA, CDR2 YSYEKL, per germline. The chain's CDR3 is CASSRLQGVETEAFF. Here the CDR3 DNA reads TGCGCCAGCAGCCGCCTTCAAGGGGTGGAGACTGAAGCTTTCTTT.

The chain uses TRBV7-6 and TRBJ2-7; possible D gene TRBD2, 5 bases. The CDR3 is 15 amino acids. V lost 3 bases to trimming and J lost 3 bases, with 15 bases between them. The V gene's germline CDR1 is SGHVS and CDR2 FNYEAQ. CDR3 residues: CASSFASGSRYEQYF. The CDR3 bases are TGTGCCAGCAGCTTTGCTTCGGGGTCGCGCTACGAGCAGTACTTC.

In DNA form, the CDR3 reads TGTGCCAGCAGTTACCGCGAAAGCACCGAGACCCAGTACTTC. Amino acids: CASSYRESTETQYF. This chain links TRBV6-5 with TRBJ2-5, with no clear D. V was trimmed by 2 bases and J by 5 bases, leaving 12 bases between them. Per germline, CDR1 MNHEY and CDR2 SVGAGI. The CDR3 sequence is 14 residues long.

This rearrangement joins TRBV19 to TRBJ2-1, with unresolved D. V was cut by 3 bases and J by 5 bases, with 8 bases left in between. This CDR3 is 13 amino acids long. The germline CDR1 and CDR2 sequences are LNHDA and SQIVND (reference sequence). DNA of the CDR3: TGTGCCAGTAGTATGGCCCTCAACAATGAGCAGTTCTTC. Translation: CASSMALNNEQFF.

In DNA form, the CDR3 reads TGTGCCAGCAGCTTGGAACTCTTCAGGCGGAGCTCCTACGAGCAGTACTTC. This sequence encodes CASSLELFRRSSYEQYF. The rearrangement links TRBV5-5 to TRBJ2-7; D not certain. The CDR3 is made up of 17 amino acids. With 0 bases removed from V and 0 bases from J, the gap between germline ends came to 16 bases. Germline lookup yields CDR1 SGHKS and CDR2 YYEKEE (reference sequence).

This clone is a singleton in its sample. The CDR3 reads CASSSGLGGLRYF. The CDR3 nucleotides read TGCGCCAGCAGCTCGGGACTAGGGGGTTTAAGGTACTTC. V is TRBV4-1 and J is TRBJ2-7, with 8 nucleotides matching TRBD2. V trimming: 5 bases; J trimming: 12 bases; junction bases outside the gene matches: 12. The CDR3 is made up of 13 amino acids. The germline gives CDR1 MGHRA, CDR2 YSYEKL.

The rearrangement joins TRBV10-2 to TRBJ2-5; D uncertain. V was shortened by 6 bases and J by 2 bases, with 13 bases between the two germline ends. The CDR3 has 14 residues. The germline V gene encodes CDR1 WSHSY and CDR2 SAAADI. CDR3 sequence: CASSPRTRQETQYF. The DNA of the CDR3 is TGCGCCAGCAGCCCACGGACGCGACAAGAGACCCAGTACTTC.

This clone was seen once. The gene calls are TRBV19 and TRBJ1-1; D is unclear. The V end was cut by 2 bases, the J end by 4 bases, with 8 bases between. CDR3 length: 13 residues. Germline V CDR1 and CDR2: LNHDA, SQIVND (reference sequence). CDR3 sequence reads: CASSITVSTEAFF. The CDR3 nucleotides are TGTGCCAGTAGTATAACGGTGTCCACTGAAGCTTTCTTT.

The CDR3 loop reads CASSPGGRAEAFF. CDR3 nucleotide sequence: TGTGCCAGCAGCCCAGGGGGCCGGGCTGAAGCTTTCTTT. This chain joins TRBV11-2 and TRBJ1-1; the match to TRBD1 covers 8 bases. CDR1 and CDR2 from the germline V gene are SGHAT and FQNNGV. V lost 5 bases to trimming and J lost 6 bases; unmatched junction nucleotides: 5. The CDR3 runs 13 residues.